The present TCR beta chain was sequenced within a study of blood T cells in healthy people across ages. V was pared by 5 bases and J by 3 bases, with 11 bases between. The CDR3 has 15 residues. It was with a sample-barcoded 5' primer and a J-beta primer mix that a second PCR of about 6 to 12 cycles was run. A 12-random-nucleotide template-switch adaptor tagged each cDNA molecule. From the 5' RACE reads, TCRdb called clonotypes with MiXCR, one entry per CDR3 protein. The sample has roughly 680,000 distinct CDR3 sequences, over 40% seen once. This clonotype was observed at least ten times. The sample comprised blood. This TCR came from an elderly woman in good health. The chain employs TRBV12-3 or TRBV12-4 and TRBJ2-6; the D gene is possibly TRBD1 (6 bases). The CDR3 DNA sequence: TGTGCCAGCAGTCATACAGGGTTTGGGGCCAACGTCCTGACTTTC. Translating gives CASSHTGFGANVLTF.